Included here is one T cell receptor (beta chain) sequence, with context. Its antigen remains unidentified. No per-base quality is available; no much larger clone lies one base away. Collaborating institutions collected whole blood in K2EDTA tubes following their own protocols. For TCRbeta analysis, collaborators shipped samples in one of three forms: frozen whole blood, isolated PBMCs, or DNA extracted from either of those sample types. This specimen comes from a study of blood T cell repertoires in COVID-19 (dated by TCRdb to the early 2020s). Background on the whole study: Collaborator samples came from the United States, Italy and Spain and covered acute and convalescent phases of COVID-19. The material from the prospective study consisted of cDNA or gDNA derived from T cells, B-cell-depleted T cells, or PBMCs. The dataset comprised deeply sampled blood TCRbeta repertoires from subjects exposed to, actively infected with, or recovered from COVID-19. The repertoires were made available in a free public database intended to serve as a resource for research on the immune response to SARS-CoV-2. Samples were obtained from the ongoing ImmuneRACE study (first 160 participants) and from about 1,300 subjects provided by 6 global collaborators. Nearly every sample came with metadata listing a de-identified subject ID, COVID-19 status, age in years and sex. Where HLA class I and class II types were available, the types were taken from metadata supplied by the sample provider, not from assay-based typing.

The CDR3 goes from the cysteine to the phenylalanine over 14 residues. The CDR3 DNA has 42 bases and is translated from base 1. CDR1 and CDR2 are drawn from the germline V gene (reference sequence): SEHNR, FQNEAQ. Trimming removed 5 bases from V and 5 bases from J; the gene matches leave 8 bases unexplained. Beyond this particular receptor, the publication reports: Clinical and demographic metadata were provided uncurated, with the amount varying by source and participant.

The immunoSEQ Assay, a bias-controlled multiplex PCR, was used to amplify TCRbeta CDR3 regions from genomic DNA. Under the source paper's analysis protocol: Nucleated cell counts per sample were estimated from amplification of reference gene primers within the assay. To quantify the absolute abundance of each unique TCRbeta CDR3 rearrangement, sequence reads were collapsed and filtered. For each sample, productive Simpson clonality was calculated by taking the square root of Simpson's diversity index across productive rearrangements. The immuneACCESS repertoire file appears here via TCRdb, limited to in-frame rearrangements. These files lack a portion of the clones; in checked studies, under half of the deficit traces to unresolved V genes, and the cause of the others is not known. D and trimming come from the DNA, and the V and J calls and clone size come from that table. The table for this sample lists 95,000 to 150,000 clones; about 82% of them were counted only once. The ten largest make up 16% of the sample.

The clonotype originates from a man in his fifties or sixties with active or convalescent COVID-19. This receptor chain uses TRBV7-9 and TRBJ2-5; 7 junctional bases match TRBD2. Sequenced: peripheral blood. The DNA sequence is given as TGTGCCAGCAGCGAAGCGGGACTTGGGGAGACCCAGTACTTC. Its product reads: CASSEAGLGETQYF.